These 27 T cell receptor beta chains were all obtained from the same sample, sequenced in a study of T cell changes during pregnancy in multiple sclerosis. Method: immunoSEQ multiplex PCR; TCRdb's copy keeps in-frame clones and lacks some. The sample has some 46,000 clones, over 90% seen once; the top ten hold approximately 2.2%. Sequencing used peripheral blood, obtained in the third trimester of pregnancy. Receptors originate from a female donor with multiple sclerosis, enrolled in a pregnancy study.

The genes are TRBV4-2 and TRBJ1-4, with TRBD1 matching over 9 bases. V shed 2 bases and J 3 bases; nucleotides not matched to a gene: 10. Germline CDR1 and CDR2: LGHNA and YNFKEQ. CDR3 length: 18 residues. CDR3 in amino acids: CASSQQDRGPPSNEKLFF. DNA for the CDR3: TGTGCCAGCAGCCAACAGGACAGGGGCCCCCCTTCTAATGAAAAACTGTTTTTT.

The V call is TRBV7-9, the J call TRBJ2-7; maybe TRBD1 (5 bases). CDR1 and CDR2 (germline): SEHNR, FQNEAQ (reference sequence). The CDR3 is made up of 13 amino acids. The V gene lost 4 bases and the J gene lost 3 bases, with 10 bases spanning the gap. The DNA for the CDR3 is TGTGCCAGCAGCTCCATGACAGTCTACGAGCAGTACTTC. It yields the protein CASSSMTVYEQYF.

The chain couples TRBV28 to TRBJ2-3; 11 nucleotides line up with TRBD2. The length of the CDR3 is 16 residues. V dropped 6 bases and J dropped 3; count of bases not matched to a gene: 8. From germline, CDR1 is MDHEN and CDR2 SYDVKM. The CDR3 sequence: CASSPQTSGTTDTQYF. CDR3 nucleotides: TGTGCCAGCAGCCCCCAGACTAGCGGGACTACAGATACGCAGTATTTT.

V usage is TRBV28 and J usage is TRBJ2-7; 7 positions agree with TRBD2. The V gene end was trimmed by 2 bases and the J gene end by 4 bases; junction bases not matched to a gene: 5. CDR1 is MDHEN and CDR2 is SYDVKM in the germline V gene. The CDR3 is 14 residues long. The CDR3 region has the DNA TGTGCCAGCAGTTTACGAGCGGGACGTTACGAGCAGTACTTC. Encoded protein: CASSLRAGRYEQYF. Supplemented by reference TRBV28 and TRBJ2-7, the full variable domain reads DVKVTQSSRYLVKRTGEKVFLECVQDMDHENMFWYRQDPGLGLRLIYFSYDVKMKEKGDIPEGYSVSREKKERFSLILESASTNQTSMYLCASSLRAGRYEQYFGPGTRLTVT.

The rearrangement joins TRBV6-1 to TRBJ2-1; D remains unclear. CDR3 length equals 15 residues. Germline V lookup: CDR1 MNHNS, CDR2 SASEGT. The ends were cut back, 3 bases at V and 0 bases at J, with 9 bases in the middle. The CDR3 reads CASSEGWFSYNEQFF. In DNA form, the CDR3 reads TGTGCCAGCAGTGAGGGCTGGTTCTCCTACAATGAGCAGTTCTTC.

The chain is built from TRBV29-1 and TRBJ1-2; D gene ambiguous. Germline CDR1 and CDR2: SQVTM and ANQGSEA. V gave up 7 bases and J gave up 4 bases, with 19 bases separating them. The CDR3 contains 14 residues. Written as DNA, the CDR3 is TGCAGCGCCGGAGGAGGAGTGAAGGGCTATGGCTACACCTTC. Translated, it gives CSAGGGVKGYGYTF.

CDR3 protein: CASSLSWAGRMETGELFF. CDR3 bases: TGTGCCAGCAGCCTATCCTGGGCAGGGAGGATGGAGACCGGGGAGCTGTTTTTT. The rearrangement joins TRBV7-9 to TRBJ2-2; D may be TRBD2 (6 bases). V was shortened by 5 bases and J by 5 bases, with 24 bases between the two germline ends. The CDR3 totals 18 residues. Looked up from germline, CDR1 is SEHNR and CDR2 is FQNEAQ (reference sequence).

J is TRBJ2-1 and V is TRBV7-9; tentatively, D is TRBD2 (5 bases). The CDR3 is 16 residues long. Trimming took 4 bases from V and 0 from J, leaving 13 bases between them. Germline CDR1 reads SEHNR; CDR2 reads FQNEAQ (reference sequence). The CDR3 loop is CASSSISATSYNEQFF. In nucleotides, the CDR3 is TGTGCCAGCAGCTCCATTAGCGCAACCTCCTACAATGAGCAGTTCTTC.

The rearrangement joins TRBV7-2 to TRBJ2-7; TRBD2 matches 10 bases. Unmatched junction bases numbered 3, after V lost 1 base and J lost 0 bases. CDR3 length: 16 amino acids. The germline V gene has CDR1 SGHTA and CDR2 FQGNSA. The CDR3 sequence: CASSLVASGSSYEQYF. As DNA, the CDR3 is TGTGCCAGCAGCTTAGTGGCTAGCGGGAGCTCCTACGAGCAGTACTTC.

The chain recombines TRBV6-5 with TRBJ2-1, with D unresolved. The CDR3 has 15 amino acids. Germline assignment: CDR1 MNHEY and CDR2 SVGAGI. Deletions cut 2 bases from V and 4 bases from J, with 12 bases between. DNA for the CDR3: TGTGCCAGCAGTTACGACCTAGGAGCATACAATGAGCAGTTCTTC. This sequence encodes CASSYDLGAYNEQFF.

V gene TRBV14 combines with J gene TRBJ2-5; D remains ambiguous. V gave up 0 bases and J gave up 4 bases, with 6 bases separating them. The germline CDR1 and CDR2 sequences are SGHDN and FVKESK. The CDR3 runs 13 residues. DNA for the CDR3: TGTGCCAGCAGCCAAGACCAGGTAGAGACCCAGTACTTC. Translated, it gives CASSQDQVETQYF.

The rearrangement joins TRBV6-1 to TRBJ1-1, with 10 bases identical to TRBD1. The CDR3 has 15 residues. Germline trimming cut 8 bases from V and 4 bases from J; bases unmatched to any gene: 10. From germline, CDR1 is MNHNS and CDR2 SASEGT. The CDR3 sequence: CASRTGGFRSTEAFF. CDR3 DNA: TGTGCCAGCCGGACAGGGGGTTTTCGGAGCACTGAAGCTTTCTTT.

The chain has TRBV7-2 and TRBJ2-7; no clear D gene. The better agreement between TRBJ2-5 and the DNA end casts doubt on the J call. This CDR3 comprises 16 residues. Germline lookup yields CDR1 SGHTA and CDR2 FQGNSA. The CDR3 region is CASSLAPFTDGETQYF. CDR3 sequence (DNA): TGTGCCAGCAGCTTAGCGCCTTTTACTGACGGGGAGACCCAGTACTTC.

This clone is a singleton in its sample. The V and J genes are TRBV19 and TRBJ2-1; TRBD1 agrees at 8 bases. The CDR3 has 20 residues. With V trimmed by 5 bases and J by 6 bases, 24 bases remained unmatched. Germline CDR1 LNHDA, CDR2 SQIVND (reference sequence). The CDR3 bases are TGTGCCAGTAGTTTCCCCCAACCAGGACGGATTATCAGGGGGCTCAATGAGCAGTTCTTC. It codes for CASSFPQPGRIIRGLNEQFF.

The chain has TRBV5-1 and TRBJ2-3, with 8 bases that match TRBD1. Germline V gives CDR1 SGHRS, CDR2 YFSETQ. The CDR3 totals 15 residues. J was trimmed by 1 base and V by 0 bases; bases with no gene match: 1. CDR3 bases: TGCGCCAGCAGCTTGGAGGGACAGGGCACAGATACGCAGTATTTT. It codes for CASSLEGQGTDTQYF.

The rearrangement joins TRBV5-1 to TRBJ1-2, with 7 bases aligning to TRBD1. Germline loops: CDR1 SGHRS, CDR2 YFSETQ. CDR3 length equals 16 residues. V was pared by 5 bases and J by 1 base, with 11 bases of the junction left unmatched. The CDR3 nucleotides read TGCGCCAGCAGGCTTGGCGGGGACAGCGTTAACTATGGCTACACCTTC. Protein: CASRLGGDSVNYGYTF.

The CDR3 coding sequence is TGTGCCAGCAGCCAAAGGAGGGGACGGATGAACACTGAAGCTTTCTTT. Translation: CASSQRRGRMNTEAFF. The J gene is TRBJ1-1, the V gene TRBV14, with D possibly being TRBD1 (5 bases). The ends were cut back, 2 bases at V and 0 bases at J, with 13 bases in the middle. Germline CDR1 and CDR2: SGHDN and FVKESK. This CDR3 has 16 amino acids.

This chain links TRBV6-4 with TRBJ1-2, with D perhaps TRBD1 (6 bases). The V gene lost 8 bases and the J gene lost 8 bases, with 21 bases spanning the gap. This CDR3 region has 14 residues. Germline V gene lookup returns CDR1 MRHNA and CDR2 SNTAGT. The CDR3 loop is CASRQVLAYEGYTF. The CDR3 DNA reads as TGTGCCAGCCGACAGGTGCTGGCCTATGAGGGCTACACCTTC.

The V and J genes are TRBV7-9 and TRBJ2-7, with TRBD1 identical over 7 bases. Germline assignment: CDR1 SEHNR and CDR2 FQNEAQ (reference sequence). V lost 1 base and J lost 5; bases outside the gene matches: 2. This CDR3 has 13 amino acids. The CDR3 nucleotides are TGTGCCAGCAGCTTAGTAGGGACAGACGAGCAGTACTTC. Protein: CASSLVGTDEQYF.

This chain connects TRBV5-6 to TRBJ2-3; D possibly corresponds to TRBD2 (6 bases). This CDR3 spans 15 amino acids. The germline V and J ends were trimmed by 1 base and 1 base, with 10 bases remaining between them. CDR1 and CDR2 from the germline V gene are SGHDT and YYEEEE. For the CDR3, the DNA is TGTGCCAGCAGCTTGCCGGGACTTCGCACAGATACGCAGTATTTT. This encodes CASSLPGLRTDTQYF.

This clone occurred once. The chain is built from TRBV6-5 and TRBJ2-7; maybe TRBD1 (5 bases). CDR1 is MNHEY, CDR2 SVGAGI, per germline. Trimming removed 4 bases from V and 4 bases from J, with 8 bases in between. The CDR3 covers 12 residues. DNA for the CDR3: TGTGCCAGCAGTTTCGACAGTTACGAGCAGTACTTC. It encodes CASSFDSYEQYF.

This chain connects TRBV4-1 to TRBJ2-1; 7 bases fit TRBD1. This CDR3 region has 16 residues. V lost 1 base to trimming and J lost 8 bases; unmatched junction nucleotides: 11. Germline V gene sequence: CDR1 MGHRA, CDR2 YSYEKL. The CDR3 nucleotides read TGCGCCAGCAGCCAAGGTAACAGGGGAACAGTCGATGAGCAGTTCTTC. This gives the protein CASSQGNRGTVDEQFF.

The chain has TRBV11-3 and TRBJ2-5; no definite D call. V was trimmed by 2 bases and J by 5 bases, leaving 3 bases between them. The CDR3 totals 11 residues. Per germline, CDR1 SGHNT and CDR2 YENEEA. This chain's CDR3 is CASSLQETQYF. DNA for the CDR3: TGTGCCAGCAGCTTACAGGAGACCCAGTACTTC. The variable domain in full, completed from reference TRBV11-3 and TRBJ2-5, reads EAGVVQSPRYKIIEKKQPVAFWCNPISGHNTLYWYLQNLGQGPELLIRYENEEAVDDSQLPKDRFSAERLKGVDSTLKIQPAELGDSAVYLCASSLQETQYFGPGTRLLVL.

The chain links TRBV18 to TRBJ1-4, with a tentative D call TRBD1 (5 bases). V lost 4 bases to trimming and J lost 2 bases, with 8 bases between them. Looked up from germline, CDR1 is KGHSH and CDR2 is LQKENI. The CDR3 spans 14 residues. CDR3 region: CASSQGWTNEKLFF. DNA of the CDR3: TGTGCCAGCTCACAGGGGTGGACTAATGAAAAACTGTTTTTT.

V usage is TRBV4-3 and J usage is TRBJ2-7, with a possible D match to TRBD2 (5 bases). Deletions cut 0 bases from V and 2 bases from J, with 11 bases between. CDR1 is LGHNA and CDR2 is YSLEER in the germline V gene. This CDR3 has 15 amino acids. Written as DNA, the CDR3 is TGCGCCAGCAGCCAAGAGAGGGCGGAGACCTACGAGCAGTACTTC. This codes for CASSQERAETYEQYF.

The genes are TRBV7-2 and TRBJ2-5; perhaps TRBD2 as D (6 bases). V lost 5 bases and J lost 1, with 14 bases in between. Germline CDR1 reads SGHTA; CDR2 reads FQGNSA. This CDR3 is built from 15 residues. CDR3 sequence reads: CASSLQVGGQETQYF. In nucleotides, the CDR3 is TGTGCCAGCAGCCTACAAGTGGGGGGCCAAGAGACCCAGTACTTC.

The CDR3 loop is CASSQGSAGVGNTIYF. The CDR3 DNA follows: TGCGCCAGCAGCCAAGGATCAGCCGGGGTAGGAAACACCATATATTTT. V is TRBV4-3 and J is TRBJ1-3; D is unresolved. Germline-derived CDR1 and CDR2 are LGHNA and YSLEER. The CDR3 length is 16 residues. Trimming pared 1 base from V and 4 bases from J, leaving 14 bases between.